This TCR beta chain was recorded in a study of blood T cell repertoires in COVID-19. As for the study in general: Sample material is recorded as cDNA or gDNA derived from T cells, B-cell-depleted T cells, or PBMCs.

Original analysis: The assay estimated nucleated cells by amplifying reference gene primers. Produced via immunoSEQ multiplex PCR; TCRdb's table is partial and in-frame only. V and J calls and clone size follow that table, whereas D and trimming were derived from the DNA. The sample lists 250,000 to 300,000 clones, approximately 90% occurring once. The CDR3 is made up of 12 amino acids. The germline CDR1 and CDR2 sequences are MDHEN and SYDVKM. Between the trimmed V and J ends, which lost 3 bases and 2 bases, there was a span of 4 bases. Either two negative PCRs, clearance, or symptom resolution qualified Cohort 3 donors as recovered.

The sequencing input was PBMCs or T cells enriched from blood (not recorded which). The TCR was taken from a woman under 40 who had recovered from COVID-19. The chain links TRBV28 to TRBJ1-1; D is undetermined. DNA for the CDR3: TGTGCCAGCAGTTTTTCAAACACTGAAGCTTTCTTT. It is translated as CASSFSNTEAFF.